The clone carrying this T cell receptor beta chain came up many times. This sample stems from a study of read filtering for tumor transcriptome and immune sequencing. Germline V CDR1 and CDR2: SGHRS, YFSETQ. Losses at the gene ends were 5 bases for V and 5 bases for J; bases not matched to a gene: 4. The CDR3 length is 14 residues. Molecular barcoded adaptors covering alpha/delta and beta/gamma chains were used on about 390 ng RNA. TCRdb re-called the reads with MiXCR, one entry per CDR3 protein. The repertoire consists of some 80,000 distinct CDR3 sequences, with 9% to 15% occurring once and the leading ten covering about 15%.

This clonotype originated in a donor at least 40 years old with multiple myeloma. Sequencing was carried out using a population of CD138-negative cells sorted from bone marrow. The chain carries TRBV5-1 and TRBJ2-3, with 11 bases matching TRBD2. Here the CDR3 reads CASRRGTSGDTQYF. The CDR3 coding sequence is TGCGCCAGCAGACGGGGGACTAGCGGAGATACGCAGTATTTT.